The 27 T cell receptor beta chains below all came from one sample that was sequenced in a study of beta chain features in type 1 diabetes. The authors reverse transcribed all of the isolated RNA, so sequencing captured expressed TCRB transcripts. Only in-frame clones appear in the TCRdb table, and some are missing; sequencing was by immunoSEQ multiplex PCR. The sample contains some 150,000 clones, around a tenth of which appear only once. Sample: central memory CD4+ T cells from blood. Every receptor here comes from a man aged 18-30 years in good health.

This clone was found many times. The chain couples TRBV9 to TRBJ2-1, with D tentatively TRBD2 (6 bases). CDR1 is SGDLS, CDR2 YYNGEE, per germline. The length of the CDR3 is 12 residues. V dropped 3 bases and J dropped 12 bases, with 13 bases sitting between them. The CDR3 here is CASSAAGPRQFF. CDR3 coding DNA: TGTGCCAGCAGCGCAGCGGGCCCCCGGCAGTTCTTC.

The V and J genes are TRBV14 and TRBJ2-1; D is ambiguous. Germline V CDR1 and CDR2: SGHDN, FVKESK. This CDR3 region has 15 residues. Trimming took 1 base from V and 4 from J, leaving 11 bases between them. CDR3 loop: CASSQGYSSYNEQFF. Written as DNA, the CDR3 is TGTGCCAGCAGCCAAGGCTATAGCTCGTACAATGAGCAGTTCTTC.

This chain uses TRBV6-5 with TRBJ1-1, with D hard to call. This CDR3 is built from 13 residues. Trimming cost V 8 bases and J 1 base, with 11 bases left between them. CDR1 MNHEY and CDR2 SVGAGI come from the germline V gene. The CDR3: CASWVSGNTEAFF. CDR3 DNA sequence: TGTGCCAGCTGGGTCTCAGGGAACACTGAAGCTTTCTTT.

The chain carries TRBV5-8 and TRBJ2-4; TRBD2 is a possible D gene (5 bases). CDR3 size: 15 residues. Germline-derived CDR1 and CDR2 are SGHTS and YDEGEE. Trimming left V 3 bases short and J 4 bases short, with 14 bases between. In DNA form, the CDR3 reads TGTGCCAGCAGCTGGAGGAGTACTGGGAAAAACATTCAGTACTTC. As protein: CASSWRSTGKNIQYF.

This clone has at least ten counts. CDR3 in DNA: TGCAGCGTAATAGGACAGCACAATGAGCAGTTCTTC. It codes for CSVIGQHNEQFF. V and J are TRBV29-1 and TRBJ2-1; possibly TRBD1 for D (6 bases). The V gene's germline CDR1 is SQVTM and CDR2 ANQGSEA. V was cut by 6 bases and J by 5 bases, with 11 bases left in between. This CDR3 contains 12 residues.

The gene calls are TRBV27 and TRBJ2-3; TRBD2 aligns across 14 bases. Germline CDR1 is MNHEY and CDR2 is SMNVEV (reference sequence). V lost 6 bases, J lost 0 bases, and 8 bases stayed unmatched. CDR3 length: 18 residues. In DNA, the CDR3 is TGTGCCAGCAGATATGGACTAGCGGGGGGCCCCAGCACAGATACGCAGTATTTT. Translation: CASRYGLAGGPSTDTQYF.

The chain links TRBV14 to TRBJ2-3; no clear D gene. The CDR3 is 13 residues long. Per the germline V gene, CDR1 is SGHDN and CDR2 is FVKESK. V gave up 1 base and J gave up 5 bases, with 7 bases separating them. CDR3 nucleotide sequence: TGTGCCAGCAGCCAAGGAGGCGGAGATACGCAGTATTTT. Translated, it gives CASSQGGGDTQYF.

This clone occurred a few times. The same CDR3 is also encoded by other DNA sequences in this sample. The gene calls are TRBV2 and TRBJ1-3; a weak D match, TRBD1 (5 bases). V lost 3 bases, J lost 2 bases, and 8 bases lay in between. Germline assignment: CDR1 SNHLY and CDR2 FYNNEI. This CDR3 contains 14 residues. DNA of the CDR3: TGTGCCAGCAGTGAGCAGGGTCCTGGAAACACCATATATTTT. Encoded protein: CASSEQGPGNTIYF.

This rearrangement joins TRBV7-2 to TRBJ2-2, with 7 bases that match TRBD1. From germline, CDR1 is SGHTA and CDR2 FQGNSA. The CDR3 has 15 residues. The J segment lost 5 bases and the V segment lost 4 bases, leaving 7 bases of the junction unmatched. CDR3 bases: TGTGCCAGCAGCTCGGGACAGCTGCTTACCGGGGAGCTGTTTTTT. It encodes CASSSGQLLTGELFF.

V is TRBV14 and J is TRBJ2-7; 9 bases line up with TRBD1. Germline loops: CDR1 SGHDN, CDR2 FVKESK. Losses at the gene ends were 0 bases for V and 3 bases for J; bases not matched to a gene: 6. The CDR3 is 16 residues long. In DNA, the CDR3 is TGTGCCAGCAGCCAAGATTTTCGGACAGGGGTCTACGAGCAGTACTTC. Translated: CASSQDFRTGVYEQYF.

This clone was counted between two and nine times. The CDR3 region is CASSLAGMTDTQYF. The CDR3 region has the DNA TGTGCCAGCAGTTTAGCAGGGATGACAGATACGCAGTATTTT. The rearrangement uses TRBV28 and TRBJ2-3, with D possibly being TRBD1 (5 bases). V lost 2 bases and J lost 3, with 9 bases in between. The CDR3 is 14 residues long. Germline V CDR1 and CDR2: MDHEN, SYDVKM.

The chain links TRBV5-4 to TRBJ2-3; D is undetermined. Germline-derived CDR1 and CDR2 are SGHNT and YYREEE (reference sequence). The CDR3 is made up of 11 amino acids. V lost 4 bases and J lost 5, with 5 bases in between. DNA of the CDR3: TGTGCCAGCAGCACTGTAGATACGCAGTATTTT. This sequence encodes CASSTVDTQYF.

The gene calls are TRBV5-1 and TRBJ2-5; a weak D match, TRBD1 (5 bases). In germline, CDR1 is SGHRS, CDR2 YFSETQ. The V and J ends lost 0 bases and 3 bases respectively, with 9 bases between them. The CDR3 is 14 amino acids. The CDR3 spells CASSLEGREETQYF. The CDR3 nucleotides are TGCGCCAGCAGCTTGGAAGGCAGGGAAGAGACCCAGTACTTC.

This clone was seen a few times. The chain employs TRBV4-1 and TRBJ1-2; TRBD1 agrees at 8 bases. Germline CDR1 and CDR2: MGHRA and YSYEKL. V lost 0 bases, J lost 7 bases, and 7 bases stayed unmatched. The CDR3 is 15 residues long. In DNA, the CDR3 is TGCGCCAGCAGCCAAGATGGGCAGGGGGCGATTGGCTACACCTTC. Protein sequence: CASSQDGQGAIGYTF.

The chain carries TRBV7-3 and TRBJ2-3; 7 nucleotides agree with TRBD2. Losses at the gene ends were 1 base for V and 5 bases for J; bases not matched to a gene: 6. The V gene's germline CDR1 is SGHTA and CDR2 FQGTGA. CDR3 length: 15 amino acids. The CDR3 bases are TGTGCCAGCAGCTTAAGAGGCAGCGGGGTAGATACGCAGTATTTT. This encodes CASSLRGSGVDTQYF.

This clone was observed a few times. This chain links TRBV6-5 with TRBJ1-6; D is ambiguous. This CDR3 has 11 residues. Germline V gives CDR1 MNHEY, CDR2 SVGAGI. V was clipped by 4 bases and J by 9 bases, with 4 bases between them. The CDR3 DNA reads TGTGCCAGCAGTTCCAGTTCACCCCTCCACTTT. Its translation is CASSSSSPLHF.

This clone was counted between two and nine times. The chain's CDR3 is CASSEQRNNSPLHF. CDR3 bases: TGTGCCAGCAGCGAACAGAGAAATAATTCACCCCTCCACTTT. The chain is built from TRBV7-6 and TRBJ1-6; D is unresolved. The ends were cut back, 5 bases at V and 5 bases at J, with 10 bases in the middle. The germline V gene encodes CDR1 SGHVS and CDR2 FNYEAQ. The CDR3 has 14 residues.

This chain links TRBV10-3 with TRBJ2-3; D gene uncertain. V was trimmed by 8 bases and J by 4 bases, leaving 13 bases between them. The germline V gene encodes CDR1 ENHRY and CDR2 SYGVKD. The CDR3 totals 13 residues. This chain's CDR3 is CAIAGPSADTQYF. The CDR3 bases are TGTGCCATCGCCGGTCCGTCCGCAGATACGCAGTATTTT.

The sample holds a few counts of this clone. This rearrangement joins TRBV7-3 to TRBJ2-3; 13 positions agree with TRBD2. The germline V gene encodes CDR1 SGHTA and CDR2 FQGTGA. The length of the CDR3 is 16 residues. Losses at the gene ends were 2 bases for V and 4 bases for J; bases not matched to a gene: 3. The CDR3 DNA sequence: TGTGCCAGCAGCTTACAGGGGACTAGCGGGGCAGATACGCAGTATTTT. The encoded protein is CASSLQGTSGADTQYF.

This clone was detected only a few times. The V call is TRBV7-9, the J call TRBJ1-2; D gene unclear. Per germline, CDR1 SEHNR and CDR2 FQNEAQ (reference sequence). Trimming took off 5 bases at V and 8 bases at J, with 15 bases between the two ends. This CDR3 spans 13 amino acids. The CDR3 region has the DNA TGTGCCAGCAGCACCGGGATCCCGGAGGGCTACACCTTC. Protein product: CASSTGIPEGYTF.

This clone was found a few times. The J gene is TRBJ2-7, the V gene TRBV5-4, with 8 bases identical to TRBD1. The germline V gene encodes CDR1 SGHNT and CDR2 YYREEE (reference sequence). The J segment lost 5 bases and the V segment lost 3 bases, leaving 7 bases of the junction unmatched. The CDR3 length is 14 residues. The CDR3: CASSWGQVGNEQYF. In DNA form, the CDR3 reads TGTGCCAGCAGCTGGGGACAGGTTGGTAACGAGCAGTACTTC.

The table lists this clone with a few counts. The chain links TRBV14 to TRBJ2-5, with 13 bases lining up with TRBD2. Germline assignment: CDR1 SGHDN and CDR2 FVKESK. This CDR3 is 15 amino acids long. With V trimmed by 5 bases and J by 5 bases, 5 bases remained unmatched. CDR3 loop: CASSYGLAGVETQYF. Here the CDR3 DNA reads TGTGCCAGCAGCTACGGACTAGCGGGGGTGGAGACCCAGTACTTC.

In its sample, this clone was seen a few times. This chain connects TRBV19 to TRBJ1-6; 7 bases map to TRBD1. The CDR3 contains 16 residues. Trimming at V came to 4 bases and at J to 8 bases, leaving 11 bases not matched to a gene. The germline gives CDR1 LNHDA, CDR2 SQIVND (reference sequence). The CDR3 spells CASSTTATGYDSPLHF. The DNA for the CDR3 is TGTGCCAGTAGTACCACAGCGACAGGGTATGATTCACCCCTCCACTTT. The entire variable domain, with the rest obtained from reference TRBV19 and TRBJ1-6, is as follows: DGGITQSPKYLFRKEGQNVTLSCEQNLNHDAMYWYRQDPGQGLRLIYYSQIVNDFQKGDIAEGYSVSREKKESFPLTVTSAQKNPTAFYLCASSTTATGYDSPLHFGNGTRLTVT.

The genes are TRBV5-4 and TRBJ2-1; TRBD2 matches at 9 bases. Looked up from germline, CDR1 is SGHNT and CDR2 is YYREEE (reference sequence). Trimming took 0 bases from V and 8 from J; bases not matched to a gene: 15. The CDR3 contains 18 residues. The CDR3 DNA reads TGTGCCAGCAGCTTGGAGAGTTGGGGGCGGGGGGGCAGGGATGAGCAGTTCTTC. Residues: CASSLESWGRGGRDEQFF. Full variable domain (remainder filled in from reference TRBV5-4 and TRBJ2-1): ETGVTQSPTHLIKTRGQQVTLRCSSQSGHNTVSWYQQALGQGPQFIFQYYREEENGRGNFPPRFSGLQFPNYSSELNVNALELDDSALYLCASSLESWGRGGRDEQFFGPGTRLTVL.

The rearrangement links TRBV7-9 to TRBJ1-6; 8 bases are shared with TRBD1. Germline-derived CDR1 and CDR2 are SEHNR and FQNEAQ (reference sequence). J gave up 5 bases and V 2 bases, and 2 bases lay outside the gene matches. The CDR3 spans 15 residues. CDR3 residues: CASSLQGANNSPLHF. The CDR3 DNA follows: TGTGCCAGCAGCTTACAGGGGGCGAATAATTCACCCCTCCACTTT.

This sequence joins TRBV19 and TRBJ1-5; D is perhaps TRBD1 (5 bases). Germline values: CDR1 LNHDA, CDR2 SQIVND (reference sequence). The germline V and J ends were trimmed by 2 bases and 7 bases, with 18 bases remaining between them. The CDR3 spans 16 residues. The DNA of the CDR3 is TGTGCCAGTAGTATAAAGGGGAGGGGAACGGGCCAGCCCCAGCATTTT. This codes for CASSIKGRGTGQPQHF. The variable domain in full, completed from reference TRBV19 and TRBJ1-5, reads DGGITQSPKYLFRKEGQNVTLSCEQNLNHDAMYWYRQDPGQGLRLIYYSQIVNDFQKGDIAEGYSVSREKKESFPLTVTSAQKNPTAFYLCASSIKGRGTGQPQHFGDGTRLSIL.

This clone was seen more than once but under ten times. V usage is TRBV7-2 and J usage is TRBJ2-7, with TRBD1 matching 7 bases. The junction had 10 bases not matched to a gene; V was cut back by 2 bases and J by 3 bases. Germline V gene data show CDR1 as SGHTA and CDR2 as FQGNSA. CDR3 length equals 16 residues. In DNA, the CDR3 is TGTGCCAGCAGCTTAAAATTTGGGACAGAAGACTACGAGCAGTACTTC. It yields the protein CASSLKFGTEDYEQYF. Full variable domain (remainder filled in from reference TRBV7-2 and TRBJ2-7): GAGVSQSPSNKVTEKGKDVELRCDPISGHTALYWYRQSLGQGLEFLIYFQGNSAPDKSGLPSDRFSAERTGGSVSTLTIQRTQQEDSAVYLCASSLKFGTEDYEQYFGPGTRLTVT.